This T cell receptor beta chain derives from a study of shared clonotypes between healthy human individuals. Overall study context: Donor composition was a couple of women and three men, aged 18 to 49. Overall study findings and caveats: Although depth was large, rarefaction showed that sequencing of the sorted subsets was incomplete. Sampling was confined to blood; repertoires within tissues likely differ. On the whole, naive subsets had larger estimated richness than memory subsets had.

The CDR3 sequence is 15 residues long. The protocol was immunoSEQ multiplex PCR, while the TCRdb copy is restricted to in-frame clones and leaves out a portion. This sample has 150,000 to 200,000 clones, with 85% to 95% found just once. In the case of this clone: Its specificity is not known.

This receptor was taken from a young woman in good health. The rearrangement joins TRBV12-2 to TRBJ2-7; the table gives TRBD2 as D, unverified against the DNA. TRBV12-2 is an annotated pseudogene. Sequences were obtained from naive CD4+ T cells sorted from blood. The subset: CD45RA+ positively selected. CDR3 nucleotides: TGTGCAAGTCGCTTAGGCCTAGCGGGAGGATGGGAGCAGTACTTC. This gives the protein CASRLGLAGGWEQYF.